This record looks at one T cell receptor (beta chain) sequence and its context. Sequenced by immunoSEQ multiplex PCR; TCRdb stores in-frame clones only, minus some. In the table there are nearly 250,000 clones, over 75% of which are singletons. The sample comes from a study of blood T cell repertoires in COVID-19. The V gene end was trimmed by 9 bases and the J gene end by 0 bases; junction bases not matched to a gene: 5. The CDR3 length is 15 residues. Germline V gene sequence: CDR1 SNHLY, CDR2 FYNNEI. The V call is TRBV2, the J call TRBJ1-6; 7 bases line up with TRBD1. This clonotype was obtained from a woman aged 45-65 years with acute COVID-19. Material for sequencing was PBMCs or T cells enriched from blood (not recorded which). CDR3 DNA sequence: TGTGCCAGGGGGACAGCCGTCTCCTATAATTCACCCCTCCACTTT. Translated, it gives CARGTAVSYNSPLHF.